Listed below are T cell receptor beta chains from one sample, sequenced in a study of T cell repertoires in cytomegalovirus infection. Their antigens remain unidentified. One entry per CDR3 protein, called by TCRdb with MiXCR from the reads. The sample consists of 570,000 or so distinct CDR3 sequences, approximately 40% of them appearing once. The specimen was cultured PBMCs, collected from culture after CMV antigen stimulation. Receptors originate from a human donor in good health (CMV status not recorded). Some clones in this sample may be carry-over from other donors' samples. The CDR3 runs from the conserved cysteine through the conserved F or W. A D gene is named only where the DNA matches it firmly. Expanded clones get a size class; other rows say once, few or many, or leave the size out.

j_call	cdr3_length	clone_size	v_call	d_call	cdr3_nt	cdr3_aa
TRBJ1-1	14	few	TRBV30	TRBD1	TGTGCCTGGAGTGCAGGGACAGGGAGCCCTGAAGCTTTCTTT	CAWSAGTGSPEAFF
TRBJ2-5	12	few	TRBV7-2	-	TGTGCCAGCAGCTTAACCGGGACCCCCCCCCACTTC	CASSLTGTPPHF
TRBJ1-5	15	-	TRBV6-8	-	TGTGCCAGCAGCAGGGGATTCGGTAGCAATCAGCCCCAGCATTTT	CASSRGFGSNQPQHF
TRBJ2-2	16	few	TRBV4-1	-	TGCGCCAGCAGCCAAGACGGTCGACTAGACACCGGGGAGCTGTTTTTT	CASSQDGRLDTGELFF
TRBJ1-1	14	once	TRBV6-2/TRBV6-3	-	TGTGCCAGCAGTGACGGACCGCCGAACACTGAAGCTTTCTTT	CASSDGPPNTEAFF
TRBJ2-1	14	-	TRBV6-2/TRBV6-3	TRBD2	TGTGCCAGCAGGCCGGGACTAGCGAGCGATGAGCAGTTCTTC	CASRPGLASDEQFF
TRBJ2-5	17	-	TRBV28	TRBD2	TGTGCCAGCACCCCTTTGGGACTAGCGGGGGCCCAAGAGACCCAGTACTTC	CASTPLGLAGAQETQYF
TRBJ2-4	17	few	TRBV6-2/TRBV6-3	TRBD2	TGTGCCAGCAGCGGAGCGGGAGGCCTCCTAGCCAAAAACATTCAGTACTTC	CASSGAGGLLAKNIQYF
TRBJ1-4	15	-	TRBV12-3/TRBV12-4	-	TGTGCCAGCAGTTTGAGGGTTGCAACTAATGAAAAACTGTTTTTT	CASSLRVATNEKLFF
TRBJ2-3	13	-	TRBV7-2	-	TGTGCCAGCAGTTTTAGGTTCGGCCAGATGCAGTATTTT	CASSFRFGQMQYF
TRBJ1-5	15	-	TRBV2	-	TGTGCCAGCAAGGGTAGGGTGAATGGCAATCAGCCCCAGCATTTT	CASKGRVNGNQPQHF
TRBJ2-7	12	-	TRBV20-1	-	TGCAGTGCCAGGGACGATGATTACGAGCAGTACTTC	CSARDDDYEQYF
TRBJ2-2	16	-	TRBV20-1	-	TGCAGTGCTAGTAAACTGGGGGGTTGGGGCACCGGGGAGCTGTTTTTT	CSASKLGGWGTGELFF
TRBJ2-5	15	few	TRBV6-2/TRBV6-3	TRBD2	TGTGCCAGCAGCCCCCAGGAAGCGGGAGGGGAGACCCAGTACTTC	CASSPQEAGGETQYF
TRBJ2-7	15	-	TRBV7-8	TRBD2	TGTGCCAGCAGCTCCGCAGCGGGAGGAGGGTACGAGCAGTACTTC	CASSSAAGGGYEQYF
TRBJ2-3	14	many	TRBV7-2	TRBD2	TGTGCCAGCAGCTTGGGGACTAGGTCAGATACGCAGTATTTT	CASSLGTRSDTQYF
TRBJ2-1	16	few	TRBV7-2	-	TGTGCCAGCAGCCCAACCAGCAGGGGGGAGGGGAATGAGCAGTTCTTC	CASSPTSRGEGNEQFF
TRBJ2-7	14	few	TRBV20-1	-	TGCAGTGCTCTACCGGGACCCCGTTTGGGCGAGCAGTACTTC	CSALPGPRLGEQYF
TRBJ2-5	15	-	TRBV19	-	TGTGCCAGTAGTACCTACGGGGGCCGACAGGAGACCCAGTACTTC	CASSTYGGRQETQYF
TRBJ2-7	14	many	TRBV6-1	TRBD2	TGTGCCAGCAGCCTCGGACTAGCGAGTTACGAGCAGTACTTC	CASSLGLASYEQYF
TRBJ1-2	14	once	TRBV7-2	-	TGTGCCAGCAGCTTCAATGACCCGTCTATTGGCTACACCTTC	CASSFNDPSIGYTF
TRBJ1-5	13	few	TRBV20-1	-	TGCAGTGCTAGAGCAGATAGCAATCAGCCCCAGCATTTT	CSARADSNQPQHF
TRBJ1-5	15	-	TRBV7-8	-	TGTGCCAGCAGCTCCGCTCTGGGACCAGGTCAGCCCCAGCATTTT	CASSSALGPGQPQHF
TRBJ1-6	15	-	TRBV7-9	-	TGTGCCAGCAGCGCCAGGAGGAGTTCAAATTCACCCCTCCACTTT	CASSARRSSNSPLHF
TRBJ2-5	20	few	TRBV7-2	TRBD2	TGTGCCAGCAGCTTAGCAGTAAGCCAAGCCCGGACTAGCGGCCAAGAGACCCAGTACTTC	CASSLAVSQARTSGQETQYF
TRBJ1-4	13	few	TRBV19	-	TGTGCCTCTTACAGAGACCCTAATGAAAAACTGTTTTTT	CASYRDPNEKLFF
TRBJ2-3	14	few	TRBV7-2	TRBD2	TGTGCCAGCAACTTAGCGGGAGGAGGGGATACGCAGTATTTT	CASNLAGGGDTQYF
TRBJ2-1	12	few	TRBV6-1	TRBD1	TGTGCCAGCAGTGCAAGCTACAGGGGGCAGTTCTTC	CASSASYRGQFF
TRBJ2-3	14	-	TRBV4-1	-	TGCGCCAGCAGCCAGGACAGTTCGACAGATACGCAGTATTTT	CASSQDSSTDTQYF